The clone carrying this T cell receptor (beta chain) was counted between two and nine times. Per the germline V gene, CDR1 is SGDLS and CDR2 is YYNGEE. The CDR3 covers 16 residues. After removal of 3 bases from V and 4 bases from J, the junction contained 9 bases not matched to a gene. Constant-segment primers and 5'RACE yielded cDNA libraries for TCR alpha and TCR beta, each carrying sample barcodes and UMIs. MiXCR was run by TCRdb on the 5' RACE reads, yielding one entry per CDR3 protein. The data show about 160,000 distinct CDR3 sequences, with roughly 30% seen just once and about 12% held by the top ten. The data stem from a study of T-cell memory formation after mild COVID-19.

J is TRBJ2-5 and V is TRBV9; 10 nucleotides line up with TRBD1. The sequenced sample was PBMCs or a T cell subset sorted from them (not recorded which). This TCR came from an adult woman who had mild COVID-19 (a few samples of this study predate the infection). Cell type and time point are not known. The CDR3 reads CASSAERTGGGETQYF. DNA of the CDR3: TGTGCCAGCAGCGCCGAGCGGACAGGGGGAGGAGAGACCCAGTACTTC.